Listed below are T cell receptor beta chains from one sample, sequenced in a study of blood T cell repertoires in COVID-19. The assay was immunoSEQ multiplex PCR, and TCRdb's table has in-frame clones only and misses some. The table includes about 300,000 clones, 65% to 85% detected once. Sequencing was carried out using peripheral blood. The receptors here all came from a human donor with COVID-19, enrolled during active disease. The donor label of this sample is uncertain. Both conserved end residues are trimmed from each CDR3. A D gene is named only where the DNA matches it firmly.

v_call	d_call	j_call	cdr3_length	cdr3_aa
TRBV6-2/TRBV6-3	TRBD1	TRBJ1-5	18	ASSYSLGTGVPNSNQPQH
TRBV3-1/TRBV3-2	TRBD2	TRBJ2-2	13	ASTLGAGGTGELF
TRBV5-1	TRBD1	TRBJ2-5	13	ASSLADRAQETQY
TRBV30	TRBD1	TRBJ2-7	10	AWDRATYEQY
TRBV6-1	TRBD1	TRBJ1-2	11	ASSDRGLWGYT
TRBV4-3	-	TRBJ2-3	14	ASSQGSEPNTDTQY
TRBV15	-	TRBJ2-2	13	ATSPNRVGTGELF
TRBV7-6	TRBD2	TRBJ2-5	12	ASSLGRTRGTQY
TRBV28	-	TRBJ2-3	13	ASSPSDRSTDTQY
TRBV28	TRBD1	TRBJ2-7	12	ASSRTGQSYEQY
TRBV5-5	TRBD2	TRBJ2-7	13	ASSFFAGAVGEQY
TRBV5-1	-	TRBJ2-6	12	ASRVRAGANVLT
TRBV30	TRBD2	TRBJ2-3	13	AWTRSLAGADTQY
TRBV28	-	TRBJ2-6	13	ASSTHRAGANVLT
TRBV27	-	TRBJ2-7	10	ASSPSSYEQY
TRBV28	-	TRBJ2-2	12	ASLTSQVTGELF
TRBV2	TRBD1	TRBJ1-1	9	ASSRQGEAF
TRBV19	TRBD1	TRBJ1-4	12	ASRTDRINEKLF